This passage covers 26 T cell receptor beta chains from one sample sequenced in a study of post-analysis software for immune sequencing data. Tagging with unique molecular identifiers was a feature of the TCR beta cDNA libraries. From the PCR reads, TCRdb called clonotypes with MiXCR, one entry per CDR3 protein. The data contain roughly 400,000 distinct CDR3 sequences, approximately 39% of them singletons. Study conclusions and caveats: In patients, five TRBV segments were more frequent than in controls, with TRBV5-6, TRBV5-1 and TRBV20-1 among them.

These receptors are not linked to any known antigen. The sample taken for sequencing was blood. These receptors were taken from a girl aged 2 to 9 with multiple sclerosis.

V gene TRBV7-8 combines with J gene TRBJ1-2; 9 bases are shared with TRBD1. The CDR3 is 18 residues long. J lost 2 bases, V lost 5 bases, and 15 bases had no gene match. Germline CDR1 SGHVS, CDR2 FQNEAQ. CDR3: CASSQLGQGPLGNYGYTF. The CDR3 DNA sequence: TGTGCCAGCAGCCAACTGGGACAGGGCCCTTTAGGGAACTATGGCTACACCTTC.

The chain recombines TRBV20-1 with TRBJ2-3, with a possible D match to TRBD1 (7 bases). The CDR3 length is 11 residues. Germline-derived CDR1 and CDR2 are DFQATT and SNEGSKA (reference sequence). The CDR3 DNA is TGCCCGACAGGGAGGACAGATACGCAGTATTTT. It yields the protein CPTGRTDTQYF.

In this sample, this clonotype turned up once. The junction differs from germline at one of its ends, possibly a read error. The chain couples TRBV20-1 to TRBJ1-2; D is uncertain. Germline CDR1 DFQATT, CDR2 SNEGSKA (reference sequence). The CDR3 sequence is 14 residues long. The DNA of the CDR3 is TGCAGTGCTAGAAAGTCAGCCGCTAACTATGGCCACACCTTC. Protein: CSARKSAANYGHTF.

The chain is built from TRBV5-6 and TRBJ2-1; possibly TRBD1 or TRBD2 for D (7 bases each). TRBJ2-7 explains the end of the DNA better; the J call may be wrong. This CDR3 has 15 residues. The germline V gene encodes CDR1 SGHDT and CDR2 YYEEEE. The CDR3 nucleotides are TGTGCCAGCAGCCCCTGGGAGGGGGCAGACAATGAGCAGTACTTC. Translating gives CASSPWEGADNEQYF.

This chain joins TRBV2 and TRBJ2-7; tentative D call: TRBD1 (6 bases). The CDR3 spans 14 residues. Germline V gene lookup returns CDR1 SNHLY and CDR2 FYNNEI. V lost 4 bases and J 7 bases, leaving 17 bases between the germline ends. The CDR3 bases are TGTGCCAGCAGTGTCAGGGGCACCTACAATGAGCAGTACTTC. It specifies CASSVRGTYNEQYF.

The chain links TRBV4-3 to TRBJ2-5; D might be TRBD2 (6 bases). The end of the DNA fits TRBJ2-7 better, so the J call may be wrong. Germline assignment: CDR1 LGHNA and CDR2 YSLEER. This CDR3 region has 15 residues. The CDR3 reads CASSQEEGPTYEQYF. CDR3 coding DNA: TGCGCCAGCAGCCAAGAGGAGGGGCCAACCTACGAGCAGTACTTC.

This clonotype has more than one count but fewer than ten. For the CDR3, the DNA is TGCAGTACTCAACCGGGAGCTAACTATGGCTACACCTTC. Amino acid sequence: CSTQPGANYGYTF. This chain links TRBV20-1 with TRBJ1-2; no reliable D call. The germline CDR1 and CDR2 sequences are DFQATT and SNEGSKA (reference sequence). The length of the CDR3 is 13 residues. Trimming left V 8 bases short and J 0 bases short, with 13 bases between.

This clonotype has a handful of counts. The chain couples TRBV7-9 to TRBJ2-7; no clear D gene. This CDR3 is 16 amino acids long. Germline V CDR1 and CDR2: SEHNR, FQNEAQ (reference sequence). With 1 base removed from V and 0 bases from J, the gap between germline ends came to 13 bases. CDR3 nucleotides: TGTGCCAGCAGCTTAGAAGGCTACCAAAGCTCCTACGAGCAGTACTTC. Amino acids: CASSLEGYQSSYEQYF.

Note on this clonotype: One end of the junction fails to match germline, which may point to a read error. This rearrangement joins TRBV4-1 to TRBJ2-6; D not resolved. The germline V gene encodes CDR1 MGHRA and CDR2 YSYEKL. The CDR3 loop spans 14 amino acids. The CDR3 loop reads CTSSHLSGANVLTF. The CDR3 DNA reads TGCACCAGCAGCCATCTCTCCGGGGCCAACGTCCTGACTTTC.

In its sample, this clonotype was seen a few times. The chain has TRBV4-1 and TRBJ2-7; maybe TRBD1 (5 bases). The CDR3 length is 17 residues. Looked up from germline, CDR1 is MGHRA and CDR2 is YSYEKL. V shed 4 bases and J shed 1 base, with 20 bases lying between them. CDR3: CASSLSNNGQGSYEQYF. For the CDR3, the DNA is TGCGCCAGCAGCCTATCTAATAACGGGCAGGGATCCTACGAGCAGTACTTC.

This chain connects TRBV28 to TRBJ2-1, with 9 bases aligning to TRBD1. Germline loops: CDR1 MDHEN, CDR2 SYDVKM. The ends lost 4 bases at V and 0 bases at J; junction bases unmatched: 19. The CDR3 loop spans 21 amino acids. CDR3 sequence reads: CASSSRIGTGLVDGSYNEQFF. The DNA of the CDR3 is TGTGCCAGCAGTTCTCGTATAGGGACAGGGTTGGTCGACGGCTCCTACAATGAGCAGTTCTTC.

Notes on this clonotype: At one boundary the junction diverges from the germline segment, which might be a read error. The chain is built from TRBV4-1 and TRBJ1-3; D not certain. This CDR3 is 16 amino acids long. CDR1 is MGHRA, CDR2 YSYEKL, per germline. The CDR3, as DNA: TGCGCCAGTAGCCAACCTTCGCGGACCTCTGGAAACACCATATATTTT. Protein product: CASSQPSRTSGNTIYF.

This rearrangement joins TRBV5-1 to TRBJ2-1; D is ambiguous. Deletions cut 0 bases from V and 0 bases from J, with 7 bases between. The germline V gene encodes CDR1 SGHRS and CDR2 YFSETQ. This CDR3 is 15 amino acids long. In DNA form, the CDR3 reads TGCGCCAGCAGCTTGGAGAGTAGCTCCTACAATGAGCAGTTCTTC. Translating gives CASSLESSSYNEQFF.

V and J are TRBV7-8 and TRBJ2-4; D gene ambiguous. The length of the CDR3 is 13 residues. CDR1 is SGHVS and CDR2 is FQNEAQ in the germline V gene. The V gene lost 1 base and the J gene lost 8 bases, with 9 bases spanning the gap. This CDR3 reads CASSLDGVYIQYF. The CDR3 nucleotides are TGTGCCAGCAGCTTAGATGGAGTGTACATTCAGTACTTC.

This clonotype was seen a handful of times. CDR3 sequence: CASSGAATNEKLFF. In DNA, the CDR3 is TGTGCCAGCAGCGGGGCAGCAACTAATGAAAAACTGTTTTTT. The chain is built from TRBV11-2 and TRBJ1-4, with D possibly TRBD1 on 5 matching bases. Germline CDR1 is SGHAT and CDR2 is FQNNGV. This CDR3 comprises 14 residues. The V and J ends lost 5 bases and 0 bases respectively, with 7 bases between them.

CDR3 sequence: CASSPGWGEKLFF. The CDR3 DNA is TGTGCCAGCAGCCCAGGATGGGGTGAAAAACTGTTTTTT. The chain recombines TRBV7-3 with TRBJ1-4; no clear D gene. The CDR3 loop spans 13 amino acids. The germline V and J ends were trimmed by 5 bases and 7 bases, with 11 bases remaining between them. The germline V gene has CDR1 SGHTA and CDR2 FQGTGA.

This clonotype was seen at least ten times. An end of the junction does not agree with germline; a read error may underlie this. The chain couples TRBV5-1 to TRBJ2-5, with D uncertain. Per the germline V gene, CDR1 is SGHRS and CDR2 is YFSETQ. The CDR3 has 11 amino acids. The CDR3 protein is CASSAEETQYF. CDR3 nucleotides: TGTGCCAGCAGCGCAGAAGAGACCCAGTACTTC.

CDR3 DNA: TGTGCCAGCAGCGCGGGGTCCAAAAACATTCAGTACTTC. As protein: CASSAGSKNIQYF. The chain combines TRBV9 with TRBJ2-4; possibly TRBD2 for D (5 bases). The germline V gene encodes CDR1 SGDLS and CDR2 YYNGEE. Trimming pared 3 bases from V and 2 bases from J, leaving 6 bases between. This CDR3 region has 13 residues. Drawing the rest from reference TRBV9 and TRBJ2-4, the complete variable domain is DSGVTQTPKHLITATGQRVTLRCSPRSGDLSVYWYQQSLDQGLQFLIQYYNGEERAKGNILERFSAQQFPDLHSELNLSSLELGDSALYFCASSAGSKNIQYFGAGTRLSVL.

The genes are TRBV5-1 and TRBJ2-3; 9 bases line up with TRBD2. Germline V gives CDR1 SGHRS, CDR2 YFSETQ. The CDR3 contains 16 residues. With 0 bases clipped from V and 3 bases from J, the junction kept 5 bases outside the gene matches. The CDR3 sequence: CASSLGSSGNTDTQYF. The CDR3 DNA reads as TGCGCCAGCAGCTTGGGTTCTAGCGGGAATACAGATACGCAGTATTTT.

V gene TRBV7-6 combines with J gene TRBJ2-1, with 13 nucleotides matching TRBD2. The CDR3 loop spans 17 amino acids. The germline CDR1 and CDR2 sequences are SGHVS and FNYEAQ. V lost 3 bases, J lost 8 bases, and 10 bases stayed unmatched. CDR3 DNA: TGTGCCAGCAGCTTTCACCTACGGACTAGCGGGAGATATGAGCAGTTCTTC. Amino acid sequence: CASSFHLRTSGRYEQFF.

V usage is TRBV28 and J usage is TRBJ1-5, with no clear D. Trimming took 8 bases from V and 0 from J, leaving 8 bases between them. From germline, CDR1 is MDHEN and CDR2 SYDVKM. The CDR3 is 13 residues long. This CDR3 is CASYSNSNQPQHF. The CDR3 DNA sequence: TGTGCCAGCTACAGCAATAGCAATCAGCCCCAGCATTTT.

This clonotype is a singleton in its sample. The chain joins TRBV5-1 to TRBJ2-6; the D gene is possibly TRBD1 (5 bases). Germline V gene data show CDR1 as SGHRS and CDR2 as YFSETQ. The CDR3 sequence is 17 residues long. Trimming shortened V by 1 base and J by 0 bases, and 11 bases separated the two germline ends. Here the CDR3 DNA reads TGCGCCAGCAGCTTGATGGGGCGGAACTCTGGGGCCAACGTCCTGACTTTC. The encoded protein is CASSLMGRNSGANVLTF.

The chain links TRBV20-1 to TRBJ2-1; 9 bases are a match to TRBD2. Trimming took 5 bases from V and 5 from J; bases not matched to a gene: 10. The germline CDR1 and CDR2 sequences are DFQATT and SNEGSKA (reference sequence). This CDR3 has 15 amino acids. The CDR3 spells CSASTPGLANNEQFF. The CDR3 nucleotides are TGCAGTGCTTCCACGCCGGGACTAGCTAACAATGAGCAGTTCTTC.

This clonotype turned up a few times. This chain links TRBV29-1 with TRBJ2-3; TRBD1 or TRBD2 may be the D gene (5 bases each). Trimming left V 2 bases short and J 4 bases short, with 10 bases between. Germline V gene lookup returns CDR1 SQVTM and CDR2 ANQGSEA. The CDR3 contains 13 residues. CDR3 coding DNA: TGCAGCGTTGAACAGGGAGCGGCAGATACGCAGTATTTT. Amino acids: CSVEQGAADTQYF.

The chain uses TRBV19 and TRBJ1-2; the match to TRBD1 covers 8 bases. The CDR3 extends over 15 amino acids. Trimming cost V 9 bases and J 2 bases; bases outside gene matches: 11. The germline gives CDR1 LNHDA, CDR2 SQIVND (reference sequence). CDR3: CASTKDRGLNYGYTF. The CDR3 region has the DNA TGTGCCAGCACGAAAGACAGGGGCTTGAACTATGGCTACACCTTC.

The chain employs TRBV12-3 or TRBV12-4 and TRBJ2-1, with D hard to call. V was clipped by 5 bases and J by 6 bases, with 5 bases between them. The CDR3 is 11 residues long. The CDR3 loop is CASSRANEQFF. The CDR3 nucleotides are TGTGCCAGCAGTCGGGCCAATGAGCAGTTCTTC.